Included here is one T cell receptor beta chain sequence, with context. Its antigen is unknown. Other DNA sequences from this sample encode an identical CDR3 as well. The data originate from a study of T cell responses to AZD1222 COVID-19 vaccine. TCRdb keeps only in-frame clones here, not all; method: immunoSEQ multiplex PCR. The sample yields about 76,000 clones, around three quarters seen once. Study conclusions and caveats: Spike-specific TCR breadth rose after two AZD1222 doses, and depth rose as well. Reports indicate that nearly half of spike-specific TCRs are directed at unmutated variant regions.

Trimming cost V 3 bases and J 3 bases, with 5 bases left between them. The CDR3 spans 12 residues. Per the germline V gene, CDR1 is LNHDA and CDR2 is SQIVND (reference sequence). The chain couples TRBV19 to TRBJ1-2, with D unresolved. The TCR sequence derives from an adult who received the MenACWY meningococcal vaccine as a control. Sequenced material: peripheral blood, taken 28 days after the second dose of the MenACWY control vaccine. For the CDR3, the DNA is TGTGCCAGTAGTATGACGGACTATGGCTACACCTTC. Translation: CASSMTDYGYTF.